The rows below give T cell receptor beta chains drawn from one sample of a study of memory CD4+ T cells and cytomegalovirus serostatus. Some clones are missing from TCRdb's copy, which holds only in-frame ones; the method was immunoSEQ multiplex PCR. The sample includes approximately 63,000 clones, 60% to 85% of them seen just once. Sequencing was carried out using memory CD4+ T cells from blood. These TCRs come from an adult in good health and CMV-seronegative. Some clones in this sample may be carry-over from other donors' samples. CDR3s include the opening cysteine and the closing phenylalanine or tryptophan. D genes are given only for firm matches. Part of the rows lack a size; the others show once, few, many or a class for expanded clones.

len: 16; v_gene: TRBV10-2; abundance: -; d_gene: TRBD1; j_gene: TRBJ2-3; CDR3aa: CASSPRGQTSTDTQYF; CDR3nt: TGCGCCAGCAGCCCAAGGGGACAGACCAGCACAGATACGCAGTATTTT
len: 15; v_gene: TRBV6-5; abundance: few; d_gene: -; j_gene: TRBJ1-5; CDR3aa: CASSRSYSGDQPQHF; CDR3nt: TGTGCCAGCAGCCGGTCCTACTCGGGGGATCAGCCCCAGCATTTT
len: 14; v_gene: TRBV18; abundance: few; d_gene: -; j_gene: TRBJ1-1; CDR3aa: CASSPPAGSTEAFF; CDR3nt: TGTGCCAGCTCACCACCGGCCGGATCCACTGAAGCTTTCTTT
len: 15; v_gene: TRBV7-2; abundance: once; d_gene: TRBD1; j_gene: TRBJ2-7; CDR3aa: CASSFGQAFSYEQYF; CDR3nt: TGTGCCAGCAGCTTCGGACAGGCGTTCTCCTACGAGCAGTACTTC
len: 14; v_gene: TRBV6-1; abundance: -; d_gene: -; j_gene: TRBJ1-5; CDR3aa: CASSNPGSNQPQHF; CDR3nt: TGTGCCAGCAGTAACCCAGGTAGCAATCAGCCCCAGCATTTT
len: 14; v_gene: TRBV5-6; abundance: -; d_gene: -; j_gene: TRBJ2-3; CDR3aa: CASSLNPGTDTQYF; CDR3nt: TGTGCCAGCAGCTTGAACCCAGGGACAGATACGCAGTATTTT
len: 13; v_gene: TRBV7-9; abundance: once; d_gene: -; j_gene: TRBJ1-6; CDR3aa: CASSPTGTPALHF; CDR3nt: TGTGCCAGCAGCCCAACGGGGACTCCAGCCCTCCACTTT
len: 14; v_gene: TRBV25-1; abundance: once; d_gene: -; j_gene: TRBJ1-1; CDR3aa: CASSELGRGGGAFF; CDR3nt: TGTGCCAGCAGTGAATTAGGGAGGGGCGGGGGAGCTTTCTTT
len: 14; v_gene: TRBV10-3; abundance: -; d_gene: TRBD2; j_gene: TRBJ2-5; CDR3aa: CAISSGGLQETQYF; CDR3nt: TGTGCCATCAGTTCGGGGGGGCTTCAAGAGACCCAGTACTTC
len: 17; v_gene: TRBV30; abundance: -; d_gene: TRBD1; j_gene: TRBJ1-4; CDR3aa: CAWSVLLRQGPREKLFF; CDR3nt: TGTGCCTGGAGTGTCCTCCTTCGACAGGGGCCGCGCGAAAAACTGTTTTTT
len: 15; v_gene: TRBV29-1; abundance: -; d_gene: -; j_gene: TRBJ1-4; CDR3aa: CSVAVGASTNEKLFF; CDR3nt: TGCAGCGTTGCCGTGGGAGCTTCAACTAATGAAAAACTGTTTTTT
len: 11; v_gene: TRBV5-8; abundance: -; d_gene: TRBD1; j_gene: TRBJ2-6; CDR3aa: CASSRRDRKTF; CDR3nt: TGTGCCAGCAGCCGACGGGACAGAAAGACTTTC
len: 13; v_gene: TRBV6-4; abundance: -; d_gene: -; j_gene: TRBJ2-7; CDR3aa: CASRLGLSHEQYF; CDR3nt: TGTGCCAGCAGGTTGGGACTCTCCCACGAGCAGTACTTC
len: 15; v_gene: TRBV7-9; abundance: -; d_gene: TRBD1; j_gene: TRBJ1-5; CDR3aa: CASSKGGTSDQPQHF; CDR3nt: TGTGCCAGCAGCAAAGGGGGCACATCTGATCAGCCCCAGCATTTT
len: 13; v_gene: TRBV12-5; abundance: -; d_gene: TRBD1; j_gene: TRBJ2-5; CDR3aa: CASGTGDRETQYF; CDR3nt: TGTGCTAGTGGTACAGGGGATAGGGAGACCCAGTACTTC
len: 16; v_gene: TRBV5-1; abundance: -; d_gene: TRBD1; j_gene: TRBJ1-3; CDR3aa: CASSLDRSYSGNTIYF; CDR3nt: TGCGCCAGCAGCCTGGACAGGAGCTACTCTGGAAACACCATATATTTT
len: 15; v_gene: TRBV30; abundance: few; d_gene: TRBD1; j_gene: TRBJ1-6; CDR3aa: CAWGALGQYNSPLHF; CDR3nt: TGTGCCTGGGGAGCCCTGGGACAGTATAATTCACCCCTCCACTTT
len: 15; v_gene: TRBV5-4; abundance: -; d_gene: -; j_gene: TRBJ1-4; CDR3aa: CASSIQDRDAEKLFF; CDR3nt: TGTGCCAGCAGCATACAAGACCGGGACGCTGAAAAACTGTTTTTT
len: 16; v_gene: TRBV4-1; abundance: -; d_gene: TRBD1; j_gene: TRBJ2-7; CDR3aa: CASSQFDRGYSYEQYF; CDR3nt: TGCGCCAGCAGCCAATTCGACAGGGGCTACTCCTACGAGCAGTACTTC
len: 16; v_gene: TRBV4-1; abundance: -; d_gene: -; j_gene: TRBJ1-2; CDR3aa: CASSSYGRRNANGYTF; CDR3nt: TGCGCCAGCAGCTCATACGGGAGGAGAAACGCCAATGGCTACACCTTC
len: 16; v_gene: TRBV28; abundance: once; d_gene: -; j_gene: TRBJ1-2; CDR3aa: CASSLGTKLATWGYTF; CDR3nt: TGTGCCAGCAGTTTAGGGACGAAACTCGCTACGTGGGGCTACACCTTC
len: 12; v_gene: TRBV5-4; abundance: -; d_gene: -; j_gene: TRBJ2-1; CDR3aa: CASSHTEGEQFF; CDR3nt: TGTGCCAGCAGCCATACTGAGGGTGAGCAGTTCTTC
len: 13; v_gene: TRBV6-6; abundance: few; d_gene: -; j_gene: TRBJ2-1; CDR3aa: CASSPGAASEQFF; CDR3nt: TGTGCCAGCAGCCCAGGGGCTGCTTCCGAGCAGTTCTTC
len: 14; v_gene: TRBV6-5; abundance: -; d_gene: -; j_gene: TRBJ1-5; CDR3aa: CASSRQYSNQPQHF; CDR3nt: TGTGCCAGCAGTCGACAGTATAGCAATCAGCCCCAGCATTTT
len: 17; v_gene: TRBV7-2; abundance: -; d_gene: -; j_gene: TRBJ2-7; CDR3aa: CASSLGVTTTNPYEQYF; CDR3nt: TGTGCCAGCAGCTTAGGGGTGACAACGACCAACCCCTACGAGCAGTACTTC
len: 17; v_gene: TRBV4-1; abundance: -; d_gene: -; j_gene: TRBJ1-4; CDR3aa: CASSQVVRAGLNEKLFF; CDR3nt: TGCGCCAGCAGCCAAGTTGTCAGGGCAGGTCTTAATGAAAAACTGTTTTTT
len: 15; v_gene: TRBV7-2; abundance: -; d_gene: TRBD1; j_gene: TRBJ2-5; CDR3aa: CASSLGDRVTETQYF; CDR3nt: TGTGCCAGCAGCTTAGGGGACAGGGTAACGGAGACCCAGTACTTC
len: 12; v_gene: TRBV29-1; abundance: -; d_gene: -; j_gene: TRBJ1-1; CDR3aa: CSVDLLGTEAFF; CDR3nt: TGCAGCGTTGACCTATTGGGGACTGAAGCTTTCTTT
len: 11; v_gene: TRBV7-9; abundance: few; d_gene: -; j_gene: TRBJ1-2; CDR3aa: CASSPSTGNTF; CDR3nt: TGTGCCAGCAGCCCCTCAACAGGGAACACCTTC
len: 12; v_gene: TRBV30; abundance: -; d_gene: -; j_gene: TRBJ2-7; CDR3aa: CAWGRTTYEQYF; CDR3nt: TGTGCCTGGGGGCGGACTACCTACGAGCAGTACTTC
len: 15; v_gene: TRBV6-6; abundance: few; d_gene: TRBD1; j_gene: TRBJ2-5; CDR3aa: CASSRDRRIQETQYF; CDR3nt: TGTGCCAGCAGTCGGGACAGGAGGATTCAAGAGACCCAGTACTTC
len: 14; v_gene: TRBV7-8; abundance: -; d_gene: -; j_gene: TRBJ2-2; CDR3aa: CASSLRFVQKELFF; CDR3nt: TGTGCCAGCAGCTTACGGTTCGTACAAAAGGAGCTGTTTTTT
len: 15; v_gene: TRBV7-3; abundance: -; d_gene: TRBD2; j_gene: TRBJ2-1; CDR3aa: CASSPAAGFDNEQFF; CDR3nt: TGTGCCAGCAGCCCCGCAGCGGGATTCGACAATGAGCAGTTCTTC
len: 15; v_gene: TRBV4-3; abundance: -; d_gene: TRBD1; j_gene: TRBJ2-2; CDR3aa: CASSHGGQGAGELFF; CDR3nt: TGCGCCAGCAGCCACGGCGGGCAGGGGGCGGGGGAGCTGTTTTTT
len: 14; v_gene: TRBV28; abundance: -; d_gene: TRBD1; j_gene: TRBJ2-7; CDR3aa: CASSRQGSSYEQYF; CDR3nt: TGTGCCAGCAGTCGACAGGGGTCATCCTACGAGCAGTACTTC
len: 13; v_gene: TRBV6-6; abundance: -; d_gene: -; j_gene: TRBJ1-2; CDR3aa: CASSYDPDYGYTF; CDR3nt: TGTGCCAGCAGTTACGATCCAGACTATGGCTACACCTTC
len: 14; v_gene: TRBV19; abundance: -; d_gene: TRBD1; j_gene: TRBJ2-1; CDR3aa: CASGPWAGGNEQFF; CDR3nt: TGTGCCAGCGGACCGTGGGCAGGGGGTAATGAGCAGTTCTTC
len: 17; v_gene: TRBV5-4; abundance: -; d_gene: TRBD1; j_gene: TRBJ2-2; CDR3aa: CASSPETGTGVTGELFF; CDR3nt: TGTGCCAGCAGCCCAGAAACCGGGACAGGGGTCACCGGGGAGCTGTTTTTT
len: 15; v_gene: TRBV19; abundance: -; d_gene: -; j_gene: TRBJ2-2; CDR3aa: CASTLLARETGELFF; CDR3nt: TGTGCCAGTACATTACTGGCCCGAGAGACCGGGGAGCTGTTTTTT
len: 15; v_gene: TRBV27; abundance: -; d_gene: -; j_gene: TRBJ2-3; CDR3aa: CASSSAQLVADTQYF; CDR3nt: TGTGCCAGCAGTTCAGCGCAACTTGTCGCAGATACGCAGTATTTT